The T cell receptor beta chain under discussion was sequenced for a study of control samples from healthy donors and cancer patients (dated by TCRdb to 2018 to 2021). The library relied on the immunoSEQ multiplex PCR assay. TCRdb re-hosts the immuneACCESS table, in-frame sequences only. Its copies lack some clones; in the studies checked, an unresolved V gene accounts for under half of them, and the cause for the rest is not known. Across this sample there are about 120,000 clones, with 70% to 90% seen only once. The top ten clones comprise about 3.7% of the sample. For this clone: It lacks a known antigen. No base quality information exists; no much larger clone differs at one position.

CDR1 GTSNPN and CDR2 SVGIG are derived from the germline V gene (reference sequence). V is shortened by 0 bases, J by 4 bases, and the region joining them spans 7 bases. There are 13 amino acids in the CDR3, from cysteine to phenylalanine inclusive. Only the CDR3 region is kept as DNA, spanning 39 bases read in frame from base 1. Sequencing was done on a sample of PBMCs. The V and J segments used are TRBV30 and TRBJ1-5, with a weak D call of TRBD1 (5 bases match). This TCR was recovered from a woman aged 55-69 years with lung cancer. The DNA reads as follows: TGTGCCTGGAGTGTAGGGGAAAATCAGCCCCAGCATTTT. Protein translation: CAWSVGENQPQHF.